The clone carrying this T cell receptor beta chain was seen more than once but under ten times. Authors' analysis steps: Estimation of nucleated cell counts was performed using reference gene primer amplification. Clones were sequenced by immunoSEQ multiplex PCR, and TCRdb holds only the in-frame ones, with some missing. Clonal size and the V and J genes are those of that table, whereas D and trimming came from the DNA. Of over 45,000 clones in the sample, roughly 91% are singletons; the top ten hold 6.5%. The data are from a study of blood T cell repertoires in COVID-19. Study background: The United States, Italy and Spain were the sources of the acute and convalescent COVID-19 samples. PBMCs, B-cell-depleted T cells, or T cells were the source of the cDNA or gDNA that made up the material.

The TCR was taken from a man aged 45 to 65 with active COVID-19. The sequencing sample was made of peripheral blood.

CDR3 in amino acids: CASSPTGKDSPLHF. CDR3 sequence (DNA): TGTGCCAGCTCACCCACAGGGAAGGATTCACCCCTCCACTTT. The chain employs TRBV18 and TRBJ1-6; perhaps TRBD1 as D (6 bases). V shed 3 bases and J shed 8 bases, with 11 bases lying between them. The CDR3 has 14 amino acids. Germline V CDR1 and CDR2: KGHSH, LQKENI.